This T cell receptor (beta chain) was documented in a study of cytomegalovirus exposure and HLA in healthy donors. Findings and caveats of the study: Reports described diagnosis of cytomegalovirus status by the classifier as highly specific and sensitive. Among TCR sequences, most were rare, though some public TCRs appeared in many donors.

Between the trimmed V and J ends, which lost 2 bases and 3 bases, there was a span of 12 bases. CDR1 and CDR2 (germline): MGHRA, YSYEKL. CDR3 length equals 15 residues. The donors were part of the validation cohort of roughly 130 subjects. That cohort was separate from the first cohort, which comprised 550 to 750 subjects. Only in-frame clones appear in the TCRdb table, and some are missing; sequencing was by immunoSEQ multiplex PCR. This table has approximately 70,000 clones, about 94% appearing once. On this clone: Its antigen is not known.

Material for sequencing was PBMCs. The TCR comes from a woman aged 18-30 years in good health and CMV-seropositive. The rearrangement joins TRBV4-1 to TRBJ2-3; D might be TRBD2 (6 bases). The CDR3 region is CASSQNPSETDTQYF. Written as DNA, the CDR3 is TGCGCCAGCAGCCAAAATCCTAGCGAGACAGATACGCAGTATTTT.